This T cell receptor beta chain was obtained from a study of blood T cell repertoires in COVID-19. Original processing notes: Amplification of reference gene primers was used by the study to estimate nucleated cell counts. Clones were sequenced by immunoSEQ multiplex PCR, and TCRdb holds only the in-frame ones, with some missing. That table supplies the V and J calls and clone size; D and trimming were determined from the DNA. The data hold around 190,000 clones, with 84% observed a single time. CDR1 GTSNPN and CDR2 SVGIG come from the germline V gene (reference sequence). The CDR3 is 11 amino acids. Deletions cut 2 bases from V and 8 bases from J, with 9 bases between.

The rearrangement joins TRBV30 to TRBJ1-2; a possible D gene is TRBD1 (5 bases). This clonotype was sampled from a human donor in a cohort sampled during active COVID-19. Specimen: peripheral blood. CDR3 sequence: CAWSPGGGYTF. The DNA of the CDR3 is TGTGCCTGGAGTCCGGGGGGGGGCTACACCTTC.